This T cell receptor beta chain comes out of a study of blood T cell repertoires in COVID-19. About the research overall: From the United States, Italy and Spain came samples of acute and convalescent COVID-19. From T cells, B-cell-depleted T cells, or PBMCs came the material, which was cDNA or gDNA.

Under the authors' procedure: Estimation of nucleated cell counts was performed using reference gene primer amplification. Some clones are missing from TCRdb's copy, which holds only in-frame ones; the method was immunoSEQ multiplex PCR. That table is the source of V, J and clone size, and D and trimming were worked out from the DNA. The sample lists 90,000 to 120,000 clones; around four fifths were seen once. Per the germline V gene, CDR1 is SGHTA and CDR2 is FQGNSA. The CDR3 spans 15 residues. Germline trimming cut 0 bases from V and 5 bases from J; bases unmatched to any gene: 2. Material for sequencing was peripheral blood. The V and J genes are TRBV7-2 and TRBJ2-1, with 9 nucleotides matching TRBD1. The receptor was isolated from a man in his 70s with acute or convalescent COVID-19. Here the CDR3 reads CASSLAGQGNNEQFF. The CDR3 DNA sequence: TGTGCCAGCAGCTTAGCGGGACAGGGTAACAATGAGCAGTTCTTC.